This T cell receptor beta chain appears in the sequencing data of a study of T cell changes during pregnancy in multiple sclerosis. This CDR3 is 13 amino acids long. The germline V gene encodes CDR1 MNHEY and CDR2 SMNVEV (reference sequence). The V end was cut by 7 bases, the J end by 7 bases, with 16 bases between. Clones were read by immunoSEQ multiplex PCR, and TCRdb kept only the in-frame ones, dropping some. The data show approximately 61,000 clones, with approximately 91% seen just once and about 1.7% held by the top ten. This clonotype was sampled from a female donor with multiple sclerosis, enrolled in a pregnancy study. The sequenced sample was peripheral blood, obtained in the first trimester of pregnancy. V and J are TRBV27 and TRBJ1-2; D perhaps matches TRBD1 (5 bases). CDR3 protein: CASKGGGEAGYTF. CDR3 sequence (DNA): TGTGCCAGCAAGGGCGGGGGGGAGGCTGGCTACACCTTC.